This T cell receptor beta chain was recovered during a study of OX40 agonist ivuxolimab in advanced cancers. Drawing of blood for sampling happened at baseline, at cycle 4 day 1, and at cycle 7 day 1. The CDR3 length is 15 residues. CDR1 is MNHNS and CDR2 is SASEGT in the germline V gene. The V end lost 6 bases, the J end lost 4 bases, and 13 bases lay between the germline ends. The repertoire was sequenced with immunoSEQ multiplex PCR; TCRdb's copy has only in-frame clones and lacks some. The profile shows 65,000 to 95,000 clones, about 83% of them singletons. The specimen was CD4+ or CD8+ T cells sorted from blood, collected in a trial of the OX40 agonist ivuxolimab. This chain joins TRBV6-1 and TRBJ2-6, with D possibly matching TRBD1 (6 bases). The TCR comes from an adult with an advanced solid tumor such as melanoma, head and neck, liver or kidney cancer. CDR3 sequence reads: CASSLNRAGANVLTF. The CDR3 DNA sequence: TGTGCCAGCAGCCTTAACAGGGCCGGGGCCAACGTCCTGACTTTC.